Detailed here is one T cell receptor (beta chain). Its antigen remains unknown. The sample has other DNA sequences that encode this CDR3 too. The sample's treatment: oral pan-JAK inhibitor, 5-10 mg twice daily. V was pared by 2 bases and J by 4 bases, with 1 base of the junction left unmatched. The CDR3 is made up of 13 amino acids. Germline assignment: CDR1 SGDLS and CDR2 YYNGEE. The data stem from a study of CD8+ T cells in alopecia areata. Study information: Those treated were given oral tofacitinib at 5 to 10 mg twice daily. Study observations and caveats: Under tofacitinib, numerous expanded lesional clonotypes remained detectable in scalp and blood. Normal skin's resident alphabeta T cells are sequenced alongside lesional scalp T cells. There was only one nonresponder, so it was unclear how baseline CD8+ expansion relates to response.

RNA, once extracted, was reverse transcribed into cDNA for use as the sequencing template. Sequencing was performed with immunoSEQ multiplex PCR; in TCRdb, only in-frame clones are kept and a portion is missing. The table records 180,000 or so clones, around 51% of them present only once. This receptor was obtained from a human donor with alopecia areata. This sample comprised CD8+ T cells sorted from blood, obtained between weeks 51 and 52, from a patient treated with tofacitinib. The rearrangement joins TRBV9 to TRBJ1-1; 8 bases agree with TRBD1. In nucleotides, the CDR3 is TGTGCCAGCAGCGTCACAGGGGGCACTGAAGCTTTCTTT. The encoded protein is CASSVTGGTEAFF.